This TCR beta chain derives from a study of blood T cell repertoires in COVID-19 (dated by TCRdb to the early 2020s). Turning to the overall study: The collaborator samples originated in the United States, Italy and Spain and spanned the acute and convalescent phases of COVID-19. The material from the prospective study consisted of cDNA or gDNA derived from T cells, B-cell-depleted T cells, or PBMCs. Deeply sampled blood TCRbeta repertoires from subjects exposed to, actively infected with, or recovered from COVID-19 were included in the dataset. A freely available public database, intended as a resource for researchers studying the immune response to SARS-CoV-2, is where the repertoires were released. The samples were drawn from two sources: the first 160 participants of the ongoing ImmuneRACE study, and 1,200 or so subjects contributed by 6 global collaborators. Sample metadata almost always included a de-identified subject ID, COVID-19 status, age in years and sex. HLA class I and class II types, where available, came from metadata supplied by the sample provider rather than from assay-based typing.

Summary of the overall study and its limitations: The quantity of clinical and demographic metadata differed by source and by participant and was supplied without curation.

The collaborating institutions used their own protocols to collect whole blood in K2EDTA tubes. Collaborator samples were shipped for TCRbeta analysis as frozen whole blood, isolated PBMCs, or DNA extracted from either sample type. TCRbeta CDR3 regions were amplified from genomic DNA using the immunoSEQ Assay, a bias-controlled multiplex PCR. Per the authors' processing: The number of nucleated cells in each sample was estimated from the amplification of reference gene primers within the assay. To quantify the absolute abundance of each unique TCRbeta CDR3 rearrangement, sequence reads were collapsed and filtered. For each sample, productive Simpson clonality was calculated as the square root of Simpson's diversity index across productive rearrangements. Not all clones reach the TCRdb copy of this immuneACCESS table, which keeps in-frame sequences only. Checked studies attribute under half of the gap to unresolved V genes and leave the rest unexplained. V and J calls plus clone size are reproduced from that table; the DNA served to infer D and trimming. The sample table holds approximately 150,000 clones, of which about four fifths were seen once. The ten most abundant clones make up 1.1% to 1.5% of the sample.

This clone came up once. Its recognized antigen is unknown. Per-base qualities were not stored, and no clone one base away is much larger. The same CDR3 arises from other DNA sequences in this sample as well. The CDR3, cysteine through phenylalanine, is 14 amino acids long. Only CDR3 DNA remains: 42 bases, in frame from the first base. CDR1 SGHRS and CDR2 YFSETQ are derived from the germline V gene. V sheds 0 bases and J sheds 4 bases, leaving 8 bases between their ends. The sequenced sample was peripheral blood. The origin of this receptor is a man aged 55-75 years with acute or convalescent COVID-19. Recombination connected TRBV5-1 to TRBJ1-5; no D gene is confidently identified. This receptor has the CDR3 CASSLGQDNQPQHF. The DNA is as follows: TGCGCCAGCAGCTTGGGACAAGATAATCAGCCCCAGCATTTT. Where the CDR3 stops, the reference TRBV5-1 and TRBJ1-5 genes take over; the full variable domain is KAGVTQTPRYLIKTRGQQVTLSCSPISGHRSVSWYQQTPGQGLQFLFEYFSETQRNKGNFPGRFSGRQFSNSRSEMNVSTLELGDSALYLCASSLGQDNQPQHFGDGTRLSIL.